The subject of this entry is one TCR beta chain. This entry is derived from a study of blood T cell repertoires in COVID-19. Study summary: The analysed material was cDNA or gDNA that came from T cells, B-cell-depleted T cells, or PBMCs.

The ends lost 5 bases at V and 5 bases at J; junction bases unmatched: 10. The CDR3 length is 16 residues. Germline V gives CDR1 SGHTA, CDR2 FQGNSA. Authors' processing steps: Reference gene primers were amplified, and this amplification served to estimate nucleated cell counts. Repertoires were generated with immunoSEQ multiplex PCR, while TCRdb's copy carries only in-frame clones and drops some. V, J and clone size derive from that table, while D and trimming were established from the DNA sequence. Here the sample spans 150,000 or so clones, approximately 82% being singletons. The rearrangement links TRBV7-2 to TRBJ1-5, with 9 bases fitting TRBD1. The sequence was obtained from a human donor with acute or convalescent COVID-19. The donor label of this sample is uncertain. Input material: peripheral blood. In DNA, the CDR3 is TGTGCCAGCAGCACCCGGACAGGGGATGGGGATCAGCCCCAGCATTTT. Translating it yields CASSTRTGDGDQPQHF.